Listed here are 9 T cell receptor beta chains from one sample, sequenced in a study of human thymus T cells. Only in-frame clones appear in the TCRdb table, and some are missing; sequencing was by immunoSEQ multiplex PCR. The sample lists under 150,000 clones, more than 90% occurring once. Thymus tissue was removed during corrective cardiac surgery. The sequenced material came from thymus tissue. The receptor source for this set is a boy under two years old with a congenital heart defect but otherwise immunologically healthy.

This chain links TRBV20-1 with TRBJ2-7, with D maybe TRBD1 (6 bases). Germline V gene sequence: CDR1 DFQATT, CDR2 SNEGSKA (reference sequence). The V and J ends lost 6 bases and 6 bases respectively, with 9 bases between them. This CDR3 is built from 10 residues. The CDR3 DNA reads as TGCAGTGCGTTAGGGGGCGAGCAGTACTTC. Protein: CSALGGEQYF.

The chain is built from TRBV19 and TRBJ1-1, with no clear D. The germline V and J ends were trimmed by 3 bases and 0 bases, with 8 bases remaining between them. This CDR3 contains 14 residues. The germline V gene encodes CDR1 LNHDA and CDR2 SQIVND (reference sequence). The CDR3 DNA sequence: TGTGCCAGTAGTATTAAATTCATGAACACTGAAGCTTTCTTT. This translates into CASSIKFMNTEAFF.

This chain uses TRBV4-1 with TRBJ2-3; 7 nucleotides line up with TRBD2. The length of the CDR3 is 18 residues. Looked up from germline, CDR1 is MGHRA and CDR2 is YSYEKL. The V segment lost 0 bases and the J segment 8 bases; nucleotides outside the gene matches: 17. CDR3 sequence (DNA): TGCGCCAGCAGCCAAGAAAGGGGCGGGGGACCGCCGGGACGTACGCAGTATTTT. This gives the protein CASSQERGGGPPGRTQYF.

V gene TRBV5-8 combines with J gene TRBJ2-2, with a possible D match to TRBD1 (6 bases). Per the germline V gene, CDR1 is SGHTS and CDR2 is YDEGEE. The CDR3 spans 16 residues. Deletions cut 4 bases from V and 1 base from J, with 14 bases between. The CDR3 region is CASSTGYRENTGELFF. The CDR3 DNA reads TGTGCCAGCAGCACAGGATACAGGGAGAACACCGGGGAGCTGTTTTTT.

The rearrangement uses TRBV4-3 and TRBJ1-2; the match to TRBD1 covers 9 bases. The ends lost 2 bases at V and 8 bases at J; junction bases unmatched: 6. The CDR3 totals 14 residues. Germline-derived CDR1 and CDR2 are LGHNA and YSLEER. The CDR3 DNA reads as TGCGCCAGCAGCCAACTGGGACAGGGCGGCGGCTACACCTTC. This codes for CASSQLGQGGGYTF.

This chain uses TRBV5-1 with TRBJ2-7; D unclear. The CDR3 spans 12 residues. Trimming pared 4 bases from V and 3 bases from J, leaving 8 bases between. Germline V gives CDR1 SGHRS, CDR2 YFSETQ. DNA for the CDR3: TGCGCCAGCAGCGTAGGTAGCTACGAGCAGTACTTC. Encoded protein: CASSVGSYEQYF.

J is TRBJ1-2 and V is TRBV10-3, with D uncertain. In germline, CDR1 is ENHRY, CDR2 SYGVKD. Trimming cost V 2 bases and J 8 bases, with 6 bases left between them. The CDR3 spans 11 residues. The DNA for the CDR3 is TGTGCCATCAGTGAGACGGGGGGCTACACCTTC. Translated: CAISETGGYTF.

The DNA for the CDR3 is TGTGCCAGCAGTGAAGGGATGACAGGGGACGAGCAGTACTTC. This encodes CASSEGMTGDEQYF. The V and J genes are TRBV2 and TRBJ2-7, with TRBD1 identical over 8 bases. Trimming removed 1 base from V and 5 bases from J; junction bases left unmatched: 4. The CDR3 runs 14 residues. Germline assignment: CDR1 SNHLY and CDR2 FYNNEI.

The V call is TRBV5-1, the J call TRBJ1-4, with 7 positions matching TRBD1. V gave up 5 bases and J gave up 4 bases; unmatched junction bases: 8. The CDR3 extends over 15 amino acids. Germline values: CDR1 SGHRS, CDR2 YFSETQ. The CDR3 DNA is TGCGCCAGCAGTAGACAGGGAGCGTTTAATGAAAAACTGTTTTTT. It translates to CASSRQGAFNEKLFF.